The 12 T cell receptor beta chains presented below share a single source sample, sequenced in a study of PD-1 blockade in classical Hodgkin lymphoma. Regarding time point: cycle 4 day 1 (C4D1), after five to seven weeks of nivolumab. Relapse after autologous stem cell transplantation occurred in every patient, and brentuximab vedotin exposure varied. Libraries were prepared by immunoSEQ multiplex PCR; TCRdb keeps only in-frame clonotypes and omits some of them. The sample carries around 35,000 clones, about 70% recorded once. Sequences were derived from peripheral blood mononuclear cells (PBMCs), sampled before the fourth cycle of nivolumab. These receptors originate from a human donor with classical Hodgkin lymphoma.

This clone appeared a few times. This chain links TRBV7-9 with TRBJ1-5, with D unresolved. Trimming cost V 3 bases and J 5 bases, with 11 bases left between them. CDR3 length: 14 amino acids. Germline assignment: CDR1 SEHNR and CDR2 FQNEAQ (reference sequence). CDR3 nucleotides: TGTGCCAGCAGCTTCTCCGAGGCCCATCAGCCCCAGCATTTT. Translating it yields CASSFSEAHQPQHF.

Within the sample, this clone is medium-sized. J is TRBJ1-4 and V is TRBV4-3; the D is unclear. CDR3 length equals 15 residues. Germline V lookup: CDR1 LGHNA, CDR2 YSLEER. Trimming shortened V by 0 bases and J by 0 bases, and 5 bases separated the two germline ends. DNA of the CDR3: TGCGCCAGCAGCCAAGATGGTTCAACTAATGAAAAACTGTTTTTT. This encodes CASSQDGSTNEKLFF.

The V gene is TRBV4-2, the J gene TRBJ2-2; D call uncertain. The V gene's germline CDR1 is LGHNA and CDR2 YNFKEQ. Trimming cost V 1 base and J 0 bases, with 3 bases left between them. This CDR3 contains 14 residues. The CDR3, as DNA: TGTGCCAGCAGCCAAGTTTCGAACACCGGGGAGCTGTTTTTT. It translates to CASSQVSNTGELFF.

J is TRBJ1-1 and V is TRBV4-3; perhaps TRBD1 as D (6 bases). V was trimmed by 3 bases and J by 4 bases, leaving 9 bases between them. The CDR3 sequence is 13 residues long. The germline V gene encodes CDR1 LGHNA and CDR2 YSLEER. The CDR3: CASSQGALTEAFF. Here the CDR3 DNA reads TGCGCCAGCAGCCAGGGGGCGCTCACTGAAGCTTTCTTT.

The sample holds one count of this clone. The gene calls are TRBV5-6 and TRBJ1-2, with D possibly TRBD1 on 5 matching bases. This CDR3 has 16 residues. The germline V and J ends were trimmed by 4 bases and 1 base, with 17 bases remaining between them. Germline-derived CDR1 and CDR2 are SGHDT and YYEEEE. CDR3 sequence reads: CASSPGGTGDNYGYTF. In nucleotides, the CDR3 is TGTGCCAGCAGCCCGGGGGGGACGGGAGATAACTATGGCTACACCTTC.

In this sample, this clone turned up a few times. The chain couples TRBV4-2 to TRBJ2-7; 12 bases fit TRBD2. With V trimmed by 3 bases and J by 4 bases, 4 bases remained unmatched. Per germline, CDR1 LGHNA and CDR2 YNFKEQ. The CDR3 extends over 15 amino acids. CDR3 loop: CASSQTSGSSYEQYF. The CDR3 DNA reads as TGTGCCAGCAGCCAGACTAGCGGGAGTAGTTACGAGCAGTACTTC.

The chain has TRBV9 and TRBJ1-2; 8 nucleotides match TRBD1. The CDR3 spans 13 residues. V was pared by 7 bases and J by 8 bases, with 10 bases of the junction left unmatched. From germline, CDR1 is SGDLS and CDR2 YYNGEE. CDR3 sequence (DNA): TGTGCCAGCTGGATCCAGGGGGCCCGGGGCTACACCTTC. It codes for CASWIQGARGYTF.

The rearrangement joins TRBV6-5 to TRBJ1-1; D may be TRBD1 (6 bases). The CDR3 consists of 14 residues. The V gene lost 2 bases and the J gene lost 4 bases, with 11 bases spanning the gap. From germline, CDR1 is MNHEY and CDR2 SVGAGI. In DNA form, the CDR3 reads TGTGCCAGCAGTTACCAAACAGGGAGCACTGAAGCTTTCTTT. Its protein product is CASSYQTGSTEAFF.

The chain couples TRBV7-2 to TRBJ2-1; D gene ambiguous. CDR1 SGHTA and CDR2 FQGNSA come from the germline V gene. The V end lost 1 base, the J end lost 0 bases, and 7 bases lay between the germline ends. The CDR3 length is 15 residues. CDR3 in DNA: TGTGCCAGCAGCTTAGTAAGGAGCTCCTACAATGAGCAGTTCTTC. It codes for CASSLVRSSYNEQFF.

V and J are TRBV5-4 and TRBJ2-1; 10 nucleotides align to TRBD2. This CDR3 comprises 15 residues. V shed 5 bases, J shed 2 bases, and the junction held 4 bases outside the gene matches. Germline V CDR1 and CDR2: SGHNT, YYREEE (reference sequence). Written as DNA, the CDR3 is TGTGCCAGCAGAGAAGGGACTAGCGCCTACAATGAGCAGTTCTTC. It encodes CASREGTSAYNEQFF. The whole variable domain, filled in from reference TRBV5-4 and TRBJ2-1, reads ETGVTQSPTHLIKTRGQQVTLRCSSQSGHNTVSWYQQALGQGPQFIFQYYREEENGRGNFPPRFSGLQFPNYSSELNVNALELDDSALYLCASREGTSAYNEQFFGPGTRLTVL.

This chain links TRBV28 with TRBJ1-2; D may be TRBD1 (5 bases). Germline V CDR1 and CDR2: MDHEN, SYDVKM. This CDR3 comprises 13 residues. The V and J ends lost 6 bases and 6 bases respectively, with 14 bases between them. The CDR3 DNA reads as TGTGCCAGCAGATTTCTGACAGCGGATGGCTACACCTTC. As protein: CASRFLTADGYTF.

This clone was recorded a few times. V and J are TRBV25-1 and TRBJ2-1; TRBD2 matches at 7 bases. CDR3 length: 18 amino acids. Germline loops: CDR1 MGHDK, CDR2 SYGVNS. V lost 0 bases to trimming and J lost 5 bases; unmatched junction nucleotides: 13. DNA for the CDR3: TGTGCCAGCAGTGAATATTGGGGGGGGACGGGACTTGACAATGAGCAGTTCTTC. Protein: CASSEYWGGTGLDNEQFF.